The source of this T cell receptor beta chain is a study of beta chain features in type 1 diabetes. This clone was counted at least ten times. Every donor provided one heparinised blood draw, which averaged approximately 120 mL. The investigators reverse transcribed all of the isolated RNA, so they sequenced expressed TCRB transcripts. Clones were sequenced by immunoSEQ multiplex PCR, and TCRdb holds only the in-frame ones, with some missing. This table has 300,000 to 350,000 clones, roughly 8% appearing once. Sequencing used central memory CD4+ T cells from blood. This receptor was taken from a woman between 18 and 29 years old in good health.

In nucleotides, the CDR3 is TGTGCCAGCAGCTTAAGCGGTAGCGGGACCTACAATGAGCAGTTCTTC. Translation: CASSLSGSGTYNEQFF. V and J are TRBV7-3 and TRBJ2-1, with 8 bases fitting TRBD2. V was clipped by 1 base and J by 2 bases; unmatched bases: 4. The germline CDR1 and CDR2 sequences are SGHTA and FQGTGA. CDR3 length: 16 amino acids.